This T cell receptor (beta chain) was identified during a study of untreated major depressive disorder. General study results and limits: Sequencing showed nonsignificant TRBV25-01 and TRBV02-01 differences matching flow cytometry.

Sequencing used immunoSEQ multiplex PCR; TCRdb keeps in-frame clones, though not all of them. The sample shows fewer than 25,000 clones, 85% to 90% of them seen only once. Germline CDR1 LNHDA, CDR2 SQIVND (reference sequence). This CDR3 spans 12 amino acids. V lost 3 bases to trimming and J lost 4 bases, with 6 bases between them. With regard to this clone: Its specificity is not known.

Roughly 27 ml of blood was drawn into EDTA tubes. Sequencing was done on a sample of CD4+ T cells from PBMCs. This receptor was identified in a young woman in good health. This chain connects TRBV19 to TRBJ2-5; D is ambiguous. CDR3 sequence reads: CASSMGSETQYF. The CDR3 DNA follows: TGTGCCAGTAGTATGGGGTCAGAGACCCAGTACTTC.